This TCR beta chain was documented in a study of cytomegalovirus exposure and HLA in healthy donors. Overall study: It was reported in a later analysis that the 90 to 150 validation repertoires used the same platform as the roughly 700 first-cohort repertoires.

The method was immunoSEQ multiplex PCR; TCRdb's version includes in-frame clones alone and lacks a portion of them. Of 300,000 or so clones in the sample, over 75% are singletons; the top ten hold over 0.9%. This CDR3 contains 15 residues. Per the germline V gene, CDR1 is SGHAT and CDR2 is FQDESV (reference sequence). Trimming removed 5 bases at V and 5 bases at J, with 18 bases between. Source material: PBMCs. The chain joins TRBV11-1 to TRBJ2-5; D perhaps matches TRBD2 (6 bases). The receptor was derived from a man younger than 40 in good health and CMV-seronegative. For the CDR3, the DNA is TGTGCCAGCAGCCAGAACGGGGCAGGGAGGGAGACCCAGTACTTC. This sequence encodes CASSQNGAGRETQYF.